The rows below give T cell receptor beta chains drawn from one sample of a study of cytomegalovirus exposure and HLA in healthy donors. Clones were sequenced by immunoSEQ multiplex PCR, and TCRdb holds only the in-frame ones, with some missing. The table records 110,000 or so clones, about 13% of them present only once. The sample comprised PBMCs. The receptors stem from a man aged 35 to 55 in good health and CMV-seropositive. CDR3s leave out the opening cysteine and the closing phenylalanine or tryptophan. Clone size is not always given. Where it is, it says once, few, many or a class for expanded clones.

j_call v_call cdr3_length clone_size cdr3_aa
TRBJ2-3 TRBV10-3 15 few AISELASGGGRDTQY
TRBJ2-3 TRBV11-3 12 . ASSSSGSTDTQY
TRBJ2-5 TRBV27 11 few ASRLAYEETQY
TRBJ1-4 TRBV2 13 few ASSESTGTNEKLF
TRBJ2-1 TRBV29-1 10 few SVDQGATEQF
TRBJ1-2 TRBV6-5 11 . ASSYSTVIGYT
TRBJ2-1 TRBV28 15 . ASISGTGTEIYNEQF
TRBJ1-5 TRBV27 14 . ASSPVGGPSWQPQH
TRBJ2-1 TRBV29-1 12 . SVEGADSYNEQF
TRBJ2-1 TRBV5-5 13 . ASSPTRSSYNEQF
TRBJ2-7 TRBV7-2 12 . ASSDSGSAYEQY
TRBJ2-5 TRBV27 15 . ASSSRTSGNYQETQY
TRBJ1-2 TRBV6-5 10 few ASSYSWGGYT
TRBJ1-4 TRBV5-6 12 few ASNEFTRDEKLF
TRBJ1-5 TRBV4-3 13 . ASSQERERNQPQH
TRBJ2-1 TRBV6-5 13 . ASSAWTSGTNEQF
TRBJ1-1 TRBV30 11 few AWSLSGATEAF
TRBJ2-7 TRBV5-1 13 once ASSLAWGVSYEQY
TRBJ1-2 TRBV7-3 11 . ASSLSADYGYT
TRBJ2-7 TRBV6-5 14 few ASSYSIGSGSYEQY
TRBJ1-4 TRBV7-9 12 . ASSLGTANEKLF
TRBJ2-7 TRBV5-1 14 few ASSLGGRGSSYEQY